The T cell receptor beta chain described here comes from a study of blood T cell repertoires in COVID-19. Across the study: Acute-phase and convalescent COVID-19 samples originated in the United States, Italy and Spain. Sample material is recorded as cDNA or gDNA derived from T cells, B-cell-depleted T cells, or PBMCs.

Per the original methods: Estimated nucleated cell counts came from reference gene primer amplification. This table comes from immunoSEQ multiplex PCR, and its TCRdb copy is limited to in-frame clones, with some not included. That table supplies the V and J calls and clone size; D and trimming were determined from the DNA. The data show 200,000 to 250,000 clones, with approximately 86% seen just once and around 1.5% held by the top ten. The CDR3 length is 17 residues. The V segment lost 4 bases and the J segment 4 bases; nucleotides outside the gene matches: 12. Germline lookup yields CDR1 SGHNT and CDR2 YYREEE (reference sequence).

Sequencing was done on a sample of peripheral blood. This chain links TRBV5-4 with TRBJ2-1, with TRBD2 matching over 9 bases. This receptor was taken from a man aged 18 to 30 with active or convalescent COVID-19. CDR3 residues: CASSPAGGAGIYNEQFF. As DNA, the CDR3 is TGTGCCAGCAGCCCGGCGGGGGGGGCGGGGATATACAATGAGCAGTTCTTC.